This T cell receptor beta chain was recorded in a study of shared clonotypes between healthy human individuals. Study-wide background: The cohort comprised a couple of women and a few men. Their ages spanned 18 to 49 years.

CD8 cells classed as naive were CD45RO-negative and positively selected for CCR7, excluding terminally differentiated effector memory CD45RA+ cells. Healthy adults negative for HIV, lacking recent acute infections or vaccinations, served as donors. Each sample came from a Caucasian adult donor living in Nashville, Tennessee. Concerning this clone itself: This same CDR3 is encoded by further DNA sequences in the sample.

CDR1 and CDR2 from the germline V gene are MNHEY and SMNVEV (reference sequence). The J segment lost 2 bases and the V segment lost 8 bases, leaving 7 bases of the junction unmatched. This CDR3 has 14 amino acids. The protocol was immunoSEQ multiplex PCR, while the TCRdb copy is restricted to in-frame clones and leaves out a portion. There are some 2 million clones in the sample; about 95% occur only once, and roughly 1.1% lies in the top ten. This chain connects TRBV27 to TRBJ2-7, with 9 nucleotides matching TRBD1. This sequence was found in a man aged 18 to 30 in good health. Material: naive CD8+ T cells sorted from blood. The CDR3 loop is CASRPTGGTYEQYF. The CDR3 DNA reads TGTGCCAGCCGACCGACAGGGGGGACCTACGAGCAGTACTTC.